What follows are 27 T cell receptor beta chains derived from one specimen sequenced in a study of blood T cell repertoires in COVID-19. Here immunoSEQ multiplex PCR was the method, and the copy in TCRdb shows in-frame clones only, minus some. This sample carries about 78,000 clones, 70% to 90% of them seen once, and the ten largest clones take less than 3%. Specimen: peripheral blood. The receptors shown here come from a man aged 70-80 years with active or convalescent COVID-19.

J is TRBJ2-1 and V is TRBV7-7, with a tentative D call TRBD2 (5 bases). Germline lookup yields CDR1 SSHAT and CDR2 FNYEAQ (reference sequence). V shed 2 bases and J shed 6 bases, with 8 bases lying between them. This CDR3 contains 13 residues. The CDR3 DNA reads TGTGCCAGCAGCTTACTAGCAGTCAATGAGCAGTTCTTC. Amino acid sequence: CASSLLAVNEQFF.

CDR3 residues: CASSPAGNYGYTF. The CDR3 DNA is TGTGCCAGTAGTCCCGCGGGTAACTATGGCTACACCTTC. This chain joins TRBV19 and TRBJ1-2; D ambiguous. V lost 5 bases and J 1 base, leaving 8 bases between the germline ends. Germline V gives CDR1 LNHDA, CDR2 SQIVND (reference sequence). The CDR3 spans 13 residues.

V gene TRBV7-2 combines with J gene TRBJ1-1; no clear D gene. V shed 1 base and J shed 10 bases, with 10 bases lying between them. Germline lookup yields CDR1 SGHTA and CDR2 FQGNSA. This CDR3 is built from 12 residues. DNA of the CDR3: TGTGCCAGCAGCTTAGTTGGAGGGTTAGCTTTCTTT. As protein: CASSLVGGLAFF.

CDR3 nucleotide sequence: TGTGCCAGCAGACCATACGCCCGGGACACTGGACTTTATGGCTACACCTTC. Encoded protein: CASRPYARDTGLYGYTF. This chain links TRBV11-2 with TRBJ1-2; possibly TRBD1 for D (6 bases). V lost 6 bases and J 5 bases, leaving 25 bases between the germline ends. Germline V gives CDR1 SGHAT, CDR2 FQNNGV. The CDR3 totals 17 residues.

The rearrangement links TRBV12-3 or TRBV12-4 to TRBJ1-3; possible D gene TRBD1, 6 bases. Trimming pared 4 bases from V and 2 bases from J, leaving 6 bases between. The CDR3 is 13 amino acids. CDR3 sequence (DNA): TGTGCCAGCAGTTGGACAGCTGGAAACACCATATATTTT. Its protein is CASSWTAGNTIYF.

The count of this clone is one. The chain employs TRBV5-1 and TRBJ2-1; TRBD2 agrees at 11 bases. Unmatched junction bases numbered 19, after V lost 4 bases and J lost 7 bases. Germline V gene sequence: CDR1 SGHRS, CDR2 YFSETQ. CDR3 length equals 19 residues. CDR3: CASSHAGLAEGGVWNEQFF. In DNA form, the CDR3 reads TGCGCCAGCAGCCACGCGGGACTAGCGGAAGGGGGTGTGTGGAATGAGCAGTTCTTC.

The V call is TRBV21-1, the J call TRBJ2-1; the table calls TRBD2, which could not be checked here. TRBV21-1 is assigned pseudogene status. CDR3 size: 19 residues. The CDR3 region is CASSKGKGERESSDNEQFF. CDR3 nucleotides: TGTGCCAGCAGCAAAGGAAAGGGGGAGCGGGAATCTTCCGACAATGAGCAGTTCTTC.

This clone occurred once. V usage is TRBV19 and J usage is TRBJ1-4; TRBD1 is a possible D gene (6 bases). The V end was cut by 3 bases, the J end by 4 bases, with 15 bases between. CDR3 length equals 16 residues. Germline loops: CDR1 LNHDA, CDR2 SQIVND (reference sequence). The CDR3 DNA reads TGTGCCAGTAGTATGAAGGACAGTGGCCTTAATGAAAAACTGTTTTTT. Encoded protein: CASSMKDSGLNEKLFF.

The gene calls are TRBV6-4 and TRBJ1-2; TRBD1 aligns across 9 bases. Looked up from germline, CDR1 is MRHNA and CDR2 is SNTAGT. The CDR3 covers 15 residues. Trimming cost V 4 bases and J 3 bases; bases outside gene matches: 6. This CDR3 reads CASSAGGQGYYGYTF. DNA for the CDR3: TGTGCCAGCAGTGCCGGAGGACAGGGGTACTATGGCTACACCTTC.

Here the CDR3 reads CATRGGAGHQPQHF. The CDR3 nucleotides read TGTGCCACCCGGGGGGGTGCAGGGCACCAGCCCCAGCATTTT. The rearrangement joins TRBV2 to TRBJ1-5; a possible D gene is TRBD1 (5 bases). Trimming cost V 10 bases and J 7 bases, with 20 bases left between them. Germline V gives CDR1 SNHLY, CDR2 FYNNEI. CDR3 length equals 14 residues.

The CDR3 protein is CASNTGTYEQYF. In DNA form, the CDR3 reads TGTGCCAGCAATACAGGAACCTACGAGCAGTACTTC. This rearrangement joins TRBV28 to TRBJ2-7, with D maybe TRBD1 (5 bases). The CDR3 is made up of 12 amino acids. V shed 7 bases and J shed 2 bases, with 9 bases lying between them. Germline loops: CDR1 MDHEN, CDR2 SYDVKM.

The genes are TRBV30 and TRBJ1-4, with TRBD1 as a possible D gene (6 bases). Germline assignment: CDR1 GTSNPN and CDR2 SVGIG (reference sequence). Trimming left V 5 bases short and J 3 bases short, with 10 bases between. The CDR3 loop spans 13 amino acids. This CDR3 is CAWGTRANEKLFF. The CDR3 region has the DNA TGTGCCTGGGGGACAAGAGCTAATGAAAAACTGTTTTTT.

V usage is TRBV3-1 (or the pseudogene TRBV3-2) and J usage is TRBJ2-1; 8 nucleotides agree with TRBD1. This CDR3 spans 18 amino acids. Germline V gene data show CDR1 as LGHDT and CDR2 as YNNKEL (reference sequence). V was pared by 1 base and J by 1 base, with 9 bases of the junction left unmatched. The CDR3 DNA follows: TGTGCCAGCAGCCAAGTATTACAAACAGGGGGGTCCTACAATGAGCAGTTCTTC. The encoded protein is CASSQVLQTGGSYNEQFF.

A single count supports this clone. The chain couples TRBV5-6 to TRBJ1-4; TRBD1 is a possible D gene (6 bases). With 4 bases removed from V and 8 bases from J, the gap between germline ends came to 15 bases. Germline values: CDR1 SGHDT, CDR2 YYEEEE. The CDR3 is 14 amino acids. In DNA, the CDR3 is TGTGCCAGCAGCCCAGGCTACAGGGTCGAAAAACTGTTTTTT. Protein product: CASSPGYRVEKLFF.

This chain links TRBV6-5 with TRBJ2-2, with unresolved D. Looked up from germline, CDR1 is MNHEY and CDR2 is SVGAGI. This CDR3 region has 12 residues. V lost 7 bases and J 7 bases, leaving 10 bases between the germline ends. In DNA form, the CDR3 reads TGTGCCAGCATCAGTGATGGCGGGGAGCTGTTTTTT. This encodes CASISDGGELFF.

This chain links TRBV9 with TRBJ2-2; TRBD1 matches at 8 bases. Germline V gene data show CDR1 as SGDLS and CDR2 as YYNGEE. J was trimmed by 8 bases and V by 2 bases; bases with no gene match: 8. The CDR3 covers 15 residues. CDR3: CASSVQGAIKGELFF. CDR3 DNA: TGTGCCAGCAGCGTCCAGGGGGCCATCAAGGGGGAGCTGTTTTTT.

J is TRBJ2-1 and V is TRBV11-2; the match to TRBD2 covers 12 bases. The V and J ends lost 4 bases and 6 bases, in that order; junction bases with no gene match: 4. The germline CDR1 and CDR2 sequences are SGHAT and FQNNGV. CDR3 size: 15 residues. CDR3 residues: CASSSLTSGGNEQFF. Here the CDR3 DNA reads TGTGCCAGCAGCTCCTTGACTAGCGGGGGCAATGAGCAGTTCTTC.

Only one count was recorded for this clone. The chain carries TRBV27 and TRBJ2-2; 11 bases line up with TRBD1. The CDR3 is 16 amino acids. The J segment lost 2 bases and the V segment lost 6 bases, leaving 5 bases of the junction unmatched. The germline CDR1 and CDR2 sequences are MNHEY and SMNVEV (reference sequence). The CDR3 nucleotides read TGTGCCAGCAGAATGAGGACAGGGGGCAACACCGGGGAGCTGTTTTTT. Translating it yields CASRMRTGGNTGELFF.

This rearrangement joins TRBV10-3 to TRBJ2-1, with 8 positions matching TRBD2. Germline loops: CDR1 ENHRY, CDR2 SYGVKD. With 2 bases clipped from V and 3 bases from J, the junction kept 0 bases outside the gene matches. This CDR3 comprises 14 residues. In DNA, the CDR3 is TGTGCCATCAGTGAGGCGGGAGGCTACAATGAGCAGTTCTTC. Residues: CAISEAGGYNEQFF.

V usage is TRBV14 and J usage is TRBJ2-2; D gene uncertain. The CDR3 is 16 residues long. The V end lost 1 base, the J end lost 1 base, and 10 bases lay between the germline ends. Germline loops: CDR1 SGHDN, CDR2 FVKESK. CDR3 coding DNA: TGTGCCAGCAGCCAAGTGCCCCACTGGAACACCGGGGAGCTGTTTTTT. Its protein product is CASSQVPHWNTGELFF.

The CDR3 protein is CASSARQGSETQYF. As DNA, the CDR3 is TGTGCCAGCAGCGCGCGACAGGGGTCAGAGACCCAGTACTTC. The chain uses TRBV7-3 and TRBJ2-5, with 8 bases identical to TRBD1. Germline V gives CDR1 SGHTA, CDR2 FQGTGA. This CDR3 has 14 residues. The ends lost 5 bases at V and 4 bases at J; junction bases unmatched: 6.

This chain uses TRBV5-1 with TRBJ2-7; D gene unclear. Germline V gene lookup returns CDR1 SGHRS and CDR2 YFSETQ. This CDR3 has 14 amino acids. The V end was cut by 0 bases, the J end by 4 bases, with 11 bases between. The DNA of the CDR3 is TGCGCCAGCAGCTTGGGTAGCCTCGCTTACGAGCAGTACTTC. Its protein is CASSLGSLAYEQYF. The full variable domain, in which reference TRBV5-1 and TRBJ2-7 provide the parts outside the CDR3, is KAGVTQTPRYLIKTRGQQVTLSCSPISGHRSVSWYQQTPGQGLQFLFEYFSETQRNKGNFPGRFSGRQFSNSRSEMNVSTLELGDSALYLCASSLGSLAYEQYFGPGTRLTVT.

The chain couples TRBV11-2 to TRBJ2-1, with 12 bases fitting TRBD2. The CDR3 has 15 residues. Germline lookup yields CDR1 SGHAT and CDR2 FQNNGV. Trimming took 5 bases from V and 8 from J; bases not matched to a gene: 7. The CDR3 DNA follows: TGTGCCAGCAGCATTGGACTAGCGGGGCTACATGAGCAGTTCTTC. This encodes CASSIGLAGLHEQFF.

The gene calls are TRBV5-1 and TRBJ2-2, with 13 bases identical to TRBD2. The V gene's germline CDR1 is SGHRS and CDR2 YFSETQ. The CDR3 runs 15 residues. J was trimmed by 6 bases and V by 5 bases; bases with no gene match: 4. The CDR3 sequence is CASSFGTSGAGELFF. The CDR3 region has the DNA TGCGCCAGCAGTTTTGGGACTAGCGGGGCCGGGGAGCTGTTTTTT.

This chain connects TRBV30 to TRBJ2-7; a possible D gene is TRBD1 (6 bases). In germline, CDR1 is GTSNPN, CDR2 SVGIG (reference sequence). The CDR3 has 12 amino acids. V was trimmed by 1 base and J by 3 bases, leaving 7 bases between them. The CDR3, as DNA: TGTGCCTGGAGTGAACAGGGCTACGAGCAGTACTTC. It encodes CAWSEQGYEQYF. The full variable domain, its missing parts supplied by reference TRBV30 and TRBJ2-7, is SQTIHQWPATLVQPVGSPLSLECTVEGTSNPNLYWYRQAAGRGLQLLFYSVGIGQISSEVPQNLSASRPQDRQFILSSKKLLLSDSGFYLCAWSEQGYEQYFGPGTRLTVT.

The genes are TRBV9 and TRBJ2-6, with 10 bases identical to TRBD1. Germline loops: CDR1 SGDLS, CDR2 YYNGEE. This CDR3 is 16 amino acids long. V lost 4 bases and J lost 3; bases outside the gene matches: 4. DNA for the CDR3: TGTGCCAGCAGCCCCCGGGACAGGGGTGGGGCCAACGTCCTGACTTTC. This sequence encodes CASSPRDRGGANVLTF.

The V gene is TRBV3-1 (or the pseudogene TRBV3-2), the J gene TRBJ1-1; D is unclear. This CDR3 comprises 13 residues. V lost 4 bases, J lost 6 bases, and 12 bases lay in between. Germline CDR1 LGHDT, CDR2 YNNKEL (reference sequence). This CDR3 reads CASSRGQASEAFF. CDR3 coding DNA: TGTGCCAGCAGCCGAGGGCAGGCTTCTGAAGCTTTCTTT.